These 20 T cell receptor beta chains share one sample of origin, sequenced in a study of response to subunit inactivated influenza vaccine. One entry per CDR3 protein, called by TCRdb with MiXCR from the RT-PCR reads. The data hold about 160,000 distinct CDR3 sequences, with about 11% observed a single time. Sequences were derived from non-naive T cells sorted from PBMCs, sampled 40 to 50 days after vaccination. The receptors derive from a man between 45 and 60 years old who received an inactivated influenza vaccine.

This clonotype was counted a few times. In DNA form, the CDR3 reads TGTTTCGGGCCTGTCGGCGGGAGGATACCCTACAATGAGCAGTTCTTC. Amino acids: CFGPVGGRIPYNEQFF. V usage is TRBV27 and J usage is TRBJ2-1; 8 bases line up with TRBD2. Per germline, CDR1 MNHEY and CDR2 SMNVEV (reference sequence). This CDR3 is 16 amino acids long.

This clonotype was seen a few times. The chain has TRBV7-8 and TRBJ2-5, with a tentative D call TRBD2 (6 bases). The ends were cut back, 5 bases at V and 4 bases at J, with 20 bases in the middle. The CDR3 is made up of 16 amino acids. Germline loops: CDR1 SGHVS, CDR2 FQNEAQ. CDR3 sequence reads: CASSPFTASAGETQYF. The CDR3 DNA reads as TGTGCCAGCAGCCCCTTTACGGCTAGCGCGGGAGAGACCCAGTACTTC.

This clonotype has a handful of counts. The genes are TRBV15 and TRBJ2-3, with D perhaps matching TRBD1 or TRBD2 (5 bases each). This CDR3 has 15 residues. Per germline, CDR1 LNHNV and CDR2 YYDKDF (reference sequence). V was cut by 5 bases and J by 3 bases, with 15 bases left in between. The CDR3 DNA sequence: TGTGCCACCAGCCTGGGACCAACGGATACAGATACGCAGTATTTT. Its translation is CATSLGPTDTDTQYF.

This rearrangement joins TRBV20-1 to TRBJ1-1; 8 bases are shared with TRBD1. The germline gives CDR1 DFQATT, CDR2 SNEGSKA (reference sequence). The CDR3 spans 14 residues. Trimming at V came to 5 bases and at J to 4 bases, leaving 9 bases not matched to a gene. The CDR3 nucleotides read TGCAGTGCTCCGGACAGGGCAGGGATCACTGAAGCTTTCTTT. As protein: CSAPDRAGITEAFF.

The chain uses TRBV9 and TRBJ1-1; 7 bases match TRBD1. The CDR3 sequence is 14 residues long. The ends lost 3 bases at V and 4 bases at J; junction bases unmatched: 6. Germline lookup yields CDR1 SGDLS and CDR2 YYNGEE. The CDR3 DNA reads TGTGCCAGCAGCGCAACAGGGGATTCCACTGAAGCTTTCTTT. Its translation: CASSATGDSTEAFF.

There are a few counts of this clonotype. V and J are TRBV20-1 and TRBJ2-2; 7 bases map to TRBD2. V dropped 3 bases and J dropped 4; count of bases not matched to a gene: 5. The CDR3 runs 14 residues. Germline CDR1 reads DFQATT; CDR2 reads SNEGSKA (reference sequence). CDR3 DNA sequence: TGCAGTGCTAGCGGGAGGACTGGCACCGGGGAGCTGTTTTTT. It encodes CSASGRTGTGELFF.

The chain carries TRBV4-2 and TRBJ2-5, with a weak D call TRBD1 (6 bases). The CDR3 sequence is 15 residues long. Germline V gene data show CDR1 as LGHNA and CDR2 as YNFKEQ. The ends were cut back, 1 base at V and 5 bases at J, with 14 bases in the middle. In nucleotides, the CDR3 is TGTGCCAGCAGCCAAGGGCCAGGGGAGTGGGAGACCCAGTACTTC. Translated: CASSQGPGEWETQYF.

This clonotype was detected a few times. The chain combines TRBV12-3 or TRBV12-4 with TRBJ1-4; tentative D call: TRBD1 (6 bases). Trimming removed 6 bases from V and 8 bases from J, with 16 bases in between. This CDR3 has 14 amino acids. The CDR3 is CASRIRGQGEKLFF. In nucleotides, the CDR3 is TGTGCCAGCAGGATCAGGGGACAAGGAGAAAAACTGTTTTTT.

This clonotype was observed at least ten times. This chain uses TRBV2 with TRBJ2-3; D may match TRBD1 or TRBD2 (6 bases each). Per the germline V gene, CDR1 is SNHLY and CDR2 is FYNNEI. The CDR3 covers 15 residues. Trimming shortened V by 4 bases and J by 5 bases, and 16 bases separated the two germline ends. The CDR3 bases are TGTGCCAGCAGTGCCGGGCGGACAGCGGGAGATACGCAGTATTTT. Its protein product is CASSAGRTAGDTQYF.

This clonotype was observed a few times. This sequence joins TRBV10-3 and TRBJ2-3; 8 bases match TRBD1. CDR1 is ENHRY and CDR2 is SYGVKD in the germline V gene. The CDR3 totals 15 residues. J lost 6 bases, V lost 6 bases, and 11 bases had no gene match. The CDR3 region is CAIRGQEENYDTQYF. Written as DNA, the CDR3 is TGTGCCATCAGGGGACAGGAGGAGAATTATGATACGCAGTATTTT.

V is TRBV2 and J is TRBJ1-1; D is undetermined. The V end lost 4 bases, the J end lost 0 bases, and 3 bases lay between the germline ends. This CDR3 contains 12 residues. CDR1 SNHLY and CDR2 FYNNEI come from the germline V gene. The CDR3 loop reads CASSVVNTEAFF. Written as DNA, the CDR3 is TGTGCCAGCAGTGTTGTGAACACTGAAGCTTTCTTT.

The gene calls are TRBV7-8 and TRBJ1-1; D unresolved. Trimming shortened V by 5 bases and J by 1 base, and 11 bases separated the two germline ends. The CDR3 consists of 14 residues. CDR1 and CDR2 from the germline V gene are SGHVS and FQNEAQ. Here the CDR3 DNA reads TGTGCCAGCAGCAATCCACGGTGGAACACTGAAGCTTTCTTT. Its translation is CASSNPRWNTEAFF.

This clonotype was counted only a few times. Sequence at one end of the junction differs from germline and may be a read error. The CDR3 DNA sequence: TGTGCCAGCAGCTCCACTCGGGTTACAACTAATGATAAACTGTTTTTT. Amino acid sequence: CASSSTRVTTNDKLFF. This chain joins TRBV7-8 and TRBJ1-4, with D unresolved. The germline gives CDR1 SGHVS, CDR2 FQNEAQ. CDR3 length equals 16 residues. The complete variable domain, with remaining parts taken from reference TRBV7-8 and TRBJ1-4, reads GAGVSQSPRYKVAKRGQDVALRCDPISGHVSLFWYQQALGQGPEFLTYFQNEAQLDKSGLPSDRFFAERPEGSVSTLKIQRTQQEDSAVYLCASSSTRVTTNDKLFFGSGTQLSVL.

This clonotype showed up many times. The chain joins TRBV5-5 to TRBJ2-2; 7 bases line up with TRBD1. The V gene end was trimmed by 3 bases and the J gene end by 0 bases; junction bases not matched to a gene: 5. Germline CDR1 reads SGHKS; CDR2 reads YYEKEE (reference sequence). This CDR3 contains 16 residues. CDR3 protein: CASSWEGQANTGELFF. CDR3 DNA: TGTGCCAGCAGCTGGGAAGGACAGGCGAACACCGGGGAGCTGTTTTTT.

This clonotype was detected ten times or more. This sequence joins TRBV28 and TRBJ2-1, with D possibly being TRBD1 or TRBD2 (5 bases each). Germline CDR1 and CDR2: MDHEN and SYDVKM. V lost 5 bases, J lost 4 bases, and 12 bases lay in between. The CDR3 sequence is 14 residues long. As DNA, the CDR3 is TGTGCCAGCAGTACCGGGACCGGGTACAATGAGCAGTTCTTC. Amino acid sequence: CASSTGTGYNEQFF.

This clonotype was recorded many times. The genes are TRBV3-1 and TRBJ2-5; the D gene is possibly TRBD2 (7 bases). Germline lookup yields CDR1 LGHDT and CDR2 YNNKEL (reference sequence). The CDR3 is made up of 15 amino acids. V was trimmed by 3 bases and J by 4 bases, leaving 15 bases between them. The CDR3 coding sequence is TGTGCCAGCAGCCAGCTGGGGGGGCAAGTAGAGACCCAGTACTTC. Amino acid sequence: CASSQLGGQVETQYF.

The genes are TRBV5-1 and TRBJ2-2, with 7 positions matching TRBD1. Germline V gene lookup returns CDR1 SGHRS and CDR2 YFSETQ. The CDR3 has 14 amino acids. Trimming cost V 7 bases and J 4 bases; bases outside gene matches: 7. This chain's CDR3 is CASQTTGPTGELFF. The CDR3, as DNA: TGCGCCAGCCAGACGACAGGGCCCACCGGGGAGCTGTTTTTT.

This clonotype was found many times. The J gene is TRBJ2-7, the V gene TRBV5-1; D may be TRBD2 (5 bases). Looked up from germline, CDR1 is SGHRS and CDR2 is YFSETQ. This CDR3 comprises 14 residues. V dropped 4 bases and J dropped 0 bases, with 11 bases sitting between them. This chain's CDR3 is CASSNPRGSYEQYF. For the CDR3, the DNA is TGCGCCAGCAGCAACCCCCGGGGCTCCTACGAGCAGTACTTC.

In its sample, this clonotype was seen many times. The genes are TRBV27 and TRBJ2-1, with 8 bases fitting TRBD1. This CDR3 has 12 residues. Germline-derived CDR1 and CDR2 are MNHEY and SMNVEV (reference sequence). V was clipped by 6 bases and J by 7 bases; unmatched bases: 2. The CDR3 sequence: CASSRTGNEQFF. The CDR3 DNA is TGTGCCAGCAGCCGGACAGGGAATGAGCAGTTCTTC.

This clonotype was seen more than once but under ten times. The chain combines TRBV2 with TRBJ2-7; D is uncertain. There are 12 residues in the CDR3. The V and J ends lost 1 base and 3 bases respectively, with 4 bases between them. The germline CDR1 and CDR2 sequences are SNHLY and FYNNEI. CDR3 sequence: CASSEGFYEQYF. As DNA, the CDR3 is TGTGCCAGCAGTGAAGGATTCTACGAGCAGTACTTC.